This T cell receptor (beta chain) was identified in a study of fetal regulatory T cell absence and autoimmunity. Notes on the study in general: TRB gene family usage was broadly similar in cord blood and pancreas. Some top pancreas TCR clones were over 100-fold enriched versus cord blood. In IPEX syndrome, oligoclonal enrichment was read as supporting prenatal antigen-driven autoimmunity in the pancreas.

This was a survey-level run. Clones were sequenced by immunoSEQ multiplex PCR, and TCRdb holds only the in-frame ones, with some missing. The sample lists roughly 95,000 clones, about 78% seen once, with 1.5% to 2% in the top ten. The V gene's germline CDR1 is SGHRS and CDR2 YFSETQ. The V end was cut by 0 bases, the J end by 2 bases, with 19 bases between. The CDR3 is 18 residues long. Comment on this clone: Its matching antigen is unknown.

The TCR sequence derives from a male donor with IPEX syndrome. The chain carries TRBV5-1 and TRBJ2-3; D tentatively fits TRBD1 or TRBD2 (5 bases each). Sequencing used pancreas tissue. For the CDR3, the DNA is TGCGCCAGCAGCTTGGGTTGGCCCGGGGACCGCCACACAGATACGCAGTATTTT. This gives the protein CASSLGWPGDRHTDTQYF.